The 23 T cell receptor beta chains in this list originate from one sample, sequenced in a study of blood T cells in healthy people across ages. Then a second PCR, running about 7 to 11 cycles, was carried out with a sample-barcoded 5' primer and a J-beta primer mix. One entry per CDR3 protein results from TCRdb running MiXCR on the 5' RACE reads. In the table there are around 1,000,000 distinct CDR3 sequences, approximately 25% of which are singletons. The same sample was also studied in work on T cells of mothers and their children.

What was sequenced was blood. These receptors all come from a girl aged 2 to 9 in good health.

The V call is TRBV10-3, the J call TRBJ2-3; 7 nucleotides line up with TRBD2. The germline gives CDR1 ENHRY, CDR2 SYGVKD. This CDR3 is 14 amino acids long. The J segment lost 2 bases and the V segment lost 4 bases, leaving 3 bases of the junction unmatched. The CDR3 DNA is TGTGCCATCAGTGGGACTAGTGACACAGATACGCAGTATTTT. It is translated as CAISGTSDTDTQYF.

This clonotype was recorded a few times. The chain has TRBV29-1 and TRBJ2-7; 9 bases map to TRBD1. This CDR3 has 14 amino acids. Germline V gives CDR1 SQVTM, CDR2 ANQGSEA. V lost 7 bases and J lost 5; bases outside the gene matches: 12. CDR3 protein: CSGGEDRGRHEQYF. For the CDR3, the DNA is TGCAGCGGTGGGGAGGACAGGGGCCGGCACGAGCAGTACTTC.

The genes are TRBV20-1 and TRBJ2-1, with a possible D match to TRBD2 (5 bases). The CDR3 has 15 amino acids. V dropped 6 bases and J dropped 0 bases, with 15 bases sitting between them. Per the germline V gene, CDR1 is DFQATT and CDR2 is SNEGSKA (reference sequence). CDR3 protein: CSALVGRISYNEQFF. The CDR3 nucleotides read TGCAGTGCCCTGGTTGGGAGAATCTCCTACAATGAGCAGTTCTTC.

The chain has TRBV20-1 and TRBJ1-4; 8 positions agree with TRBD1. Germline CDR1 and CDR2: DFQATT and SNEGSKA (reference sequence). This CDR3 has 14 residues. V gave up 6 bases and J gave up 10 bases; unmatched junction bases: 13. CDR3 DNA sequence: TGCAGTGCACTCGCAGGGGGCGGGTTGGGAAAACTGTTTTTT. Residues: CSALAGGGLGKLFF.

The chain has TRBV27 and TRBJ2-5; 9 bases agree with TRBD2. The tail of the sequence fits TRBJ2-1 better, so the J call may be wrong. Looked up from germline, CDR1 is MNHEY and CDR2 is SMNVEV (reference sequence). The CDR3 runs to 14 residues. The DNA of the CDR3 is TGTGCCAGCAGTTTAGTACTAGCGGGCCCTGAGCAGTTCTTC. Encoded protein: CASSLVLAGPEQFF.

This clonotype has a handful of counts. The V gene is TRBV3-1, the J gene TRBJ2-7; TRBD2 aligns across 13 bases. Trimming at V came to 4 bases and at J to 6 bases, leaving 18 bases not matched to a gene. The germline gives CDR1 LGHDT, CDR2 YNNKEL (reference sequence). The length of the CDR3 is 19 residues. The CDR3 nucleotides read TGTGCCAGCAGCCCAGTACCCGGGACTAGCGGGGAAAAGGCATCCGAGCAGTACTTC. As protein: CASSPVPGTSGEKASEQYF.

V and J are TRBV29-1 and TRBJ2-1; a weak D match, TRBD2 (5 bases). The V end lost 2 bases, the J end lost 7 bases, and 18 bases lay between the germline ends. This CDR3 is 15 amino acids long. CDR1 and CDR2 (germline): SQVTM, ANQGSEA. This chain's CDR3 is CSVEPSLRKRNEQFF. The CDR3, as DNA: TGCAGCGTTGAACCCAGCCTTCGAAAGCGGAATGAGCAGTTCTTC.

The CDR3 region is CASSPVERVYNEQFF. The CDR3 DNA reads TGTGCCAGCAGCCCCGTCGAGCGGGTCTACAATGAGCAGTTCTTC. This sequence joins TRBV28 and TRBJ2-1, with D perhaps TRBD2 (6 bases). The germline V gene encodes CDR1 MDHEN and CDR2 SYDVKM. Trimming took off 6 bases at V and 3 bases at J, with 15 bases between the two ends. This CDR3 comprises 15 residues.

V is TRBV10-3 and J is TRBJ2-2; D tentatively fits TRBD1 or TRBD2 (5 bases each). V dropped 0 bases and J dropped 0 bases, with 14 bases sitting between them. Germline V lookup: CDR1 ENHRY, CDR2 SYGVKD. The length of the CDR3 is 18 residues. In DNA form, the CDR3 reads TGTGCCATCAGTGAGTCTTTCGGGGCCCAAGCGAACACCGGGGAGCTGTTTTTT. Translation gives CAISESFGAQANTGELFF.

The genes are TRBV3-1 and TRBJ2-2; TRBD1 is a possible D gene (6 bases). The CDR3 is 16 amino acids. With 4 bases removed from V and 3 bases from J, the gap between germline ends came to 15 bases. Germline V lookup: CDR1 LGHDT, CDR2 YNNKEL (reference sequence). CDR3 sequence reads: CASSRDRDIYTGELFF. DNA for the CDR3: TGTGCCAGCAGCCGAGACCGGGACATATACACCGGGGAGCTGTTTTTT.

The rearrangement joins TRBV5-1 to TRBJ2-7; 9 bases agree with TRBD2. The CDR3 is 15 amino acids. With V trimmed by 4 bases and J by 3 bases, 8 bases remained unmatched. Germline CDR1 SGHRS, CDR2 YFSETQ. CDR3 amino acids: CASSPGGSGSYEQYF. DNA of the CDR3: TGCGCCAGCAGCCCCGGTGGTAGCGGGAGCTACGAGCAGTACTTC.

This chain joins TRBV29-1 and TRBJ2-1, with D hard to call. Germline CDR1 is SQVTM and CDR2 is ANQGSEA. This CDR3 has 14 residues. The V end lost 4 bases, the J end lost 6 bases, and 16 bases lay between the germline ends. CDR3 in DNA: TGCAGCGTTGTTCAGCCACCCATTTCCAATGAGCAGTTCTTC. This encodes CSVVQPPISNEQFF.

The CDR3, as DNA: TGCAGCGTTACGGAGGGGTCGGCTTTCTTT. Translating gives CSVTEGSAFF. The chain links TRBV29-1 to TRBJ1-1; perhaps TRBD1 as D (5 bases). This CDR3 is 10 amino acids long. Germline V gene sequence: CDR1 SQVTM, CDR2 ANQGSEA. V gave up 5 bases and J gave up 11 bases, with 12 bases separating them.

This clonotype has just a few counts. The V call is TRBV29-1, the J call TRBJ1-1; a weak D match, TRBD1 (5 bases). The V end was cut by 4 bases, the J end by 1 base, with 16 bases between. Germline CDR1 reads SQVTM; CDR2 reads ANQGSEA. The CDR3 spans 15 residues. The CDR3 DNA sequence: TGCAGCGTTGGGCGAGGCGGCGGGGCGAACACTGAAGCTTTCTTT. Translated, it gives CSVGRGGGANTEAFF.

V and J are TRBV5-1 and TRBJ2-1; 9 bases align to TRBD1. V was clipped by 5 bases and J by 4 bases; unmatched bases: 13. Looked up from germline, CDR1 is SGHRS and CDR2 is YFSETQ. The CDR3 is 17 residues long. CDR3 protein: CASSSTDRGPLYNEQFF. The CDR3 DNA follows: TGCGCCAGCAGTTCCACGGACAGGGGTCCTCTTTACAATGAGCAGTTCTTC.

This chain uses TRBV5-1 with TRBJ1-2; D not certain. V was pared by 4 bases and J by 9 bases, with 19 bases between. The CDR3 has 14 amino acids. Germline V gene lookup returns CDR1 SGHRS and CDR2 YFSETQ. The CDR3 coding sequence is TGCGCCAGCAGCCCCGTTTCGGACCAAGGGAGCTACACCTTC. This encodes CASSPVSDQGSYTF.

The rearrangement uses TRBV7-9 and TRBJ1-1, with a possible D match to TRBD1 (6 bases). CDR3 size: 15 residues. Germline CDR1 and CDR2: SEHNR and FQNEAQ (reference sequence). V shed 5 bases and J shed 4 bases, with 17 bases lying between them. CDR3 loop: CASSLARGISTEAFF. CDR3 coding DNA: TGTGCCAGCAGCCTGGCAAGGGGGATCAGCACTGAAGCTTTCTTT.

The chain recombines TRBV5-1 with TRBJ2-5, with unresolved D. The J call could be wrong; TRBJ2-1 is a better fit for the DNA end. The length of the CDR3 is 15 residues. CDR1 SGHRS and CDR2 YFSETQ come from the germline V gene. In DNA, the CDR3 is TGCGCCAGCAGCTTGGAGGGCTGGGTTCCGAATGAGCAGTTCTTC. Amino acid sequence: CASSLEGWVPNEQFF.

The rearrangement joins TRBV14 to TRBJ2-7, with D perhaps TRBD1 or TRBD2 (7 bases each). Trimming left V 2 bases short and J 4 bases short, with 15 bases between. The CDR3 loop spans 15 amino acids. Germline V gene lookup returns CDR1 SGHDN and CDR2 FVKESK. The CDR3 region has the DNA TGTGCCAGCAGCCAAACGACAGGGCGGGGGTACGAGCAGTACTTC. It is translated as CASSQTTGRGYEQYF. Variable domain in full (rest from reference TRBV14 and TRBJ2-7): EAGVTQFPSHSVIEKGQTVTLRCDPISGHDNLYWYRRVMGKEIKFLLHFVKESKQDESGMPNNRFLAERTGGTYSTLKVQPAELEDSGVYFCASSQTTGRGYEQYFGPGTRLTVT.

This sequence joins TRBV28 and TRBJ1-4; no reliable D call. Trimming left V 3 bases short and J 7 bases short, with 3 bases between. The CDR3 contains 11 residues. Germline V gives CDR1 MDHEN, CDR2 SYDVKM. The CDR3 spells CASSFFEKLFF. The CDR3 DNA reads TGTGCCAGCAGTTTCTTTGAAAAACTGTTTTTT. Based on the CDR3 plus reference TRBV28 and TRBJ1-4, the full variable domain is DVKVTQSSRYLVKRTGEKVFLECVQDMDHENMFWYRQDPGLGLRLIYFSYDVKMKEKGDIPEGYSVSREKKERFSLILESASTNQTSMYLCASSFFEKLFFGSGTQLSVL.

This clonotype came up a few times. The DNA for the CDR3 is TGTGCCAGCAGCTTAGGTGGGACTAGCGGGGGGAAGCAGTATTTT. Translated: CASSLGGTSGGKQYF. The rearrangement uses TRBV7-2 and TRBJ2-3, with 15 positions matching TRBD2. The CDR3 consists of 15 residues. Per germline, CDR1 SGHTA and CDR2 FQGNSA. J gave up 11 bases and V 1 base, and 4 bases lay outside the gene matches.

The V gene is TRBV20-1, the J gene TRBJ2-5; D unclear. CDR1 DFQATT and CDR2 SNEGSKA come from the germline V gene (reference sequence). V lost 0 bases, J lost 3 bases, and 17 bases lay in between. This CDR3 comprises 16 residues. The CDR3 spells CSARDLSYPLKETQYF. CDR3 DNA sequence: TGCAGTGCTAGAGATCTATCCTACCCCTTAAAAGAGACCCAGTACTTC.

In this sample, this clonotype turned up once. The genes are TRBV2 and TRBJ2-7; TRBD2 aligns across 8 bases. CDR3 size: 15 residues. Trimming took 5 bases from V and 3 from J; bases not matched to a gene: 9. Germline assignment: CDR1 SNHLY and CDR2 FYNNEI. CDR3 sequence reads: CASSKERGLVYEQYF. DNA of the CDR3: TGTGCCAGCAGTAAGGAGCGGGGGTTGGTCTACGAGCAGTACTTC.